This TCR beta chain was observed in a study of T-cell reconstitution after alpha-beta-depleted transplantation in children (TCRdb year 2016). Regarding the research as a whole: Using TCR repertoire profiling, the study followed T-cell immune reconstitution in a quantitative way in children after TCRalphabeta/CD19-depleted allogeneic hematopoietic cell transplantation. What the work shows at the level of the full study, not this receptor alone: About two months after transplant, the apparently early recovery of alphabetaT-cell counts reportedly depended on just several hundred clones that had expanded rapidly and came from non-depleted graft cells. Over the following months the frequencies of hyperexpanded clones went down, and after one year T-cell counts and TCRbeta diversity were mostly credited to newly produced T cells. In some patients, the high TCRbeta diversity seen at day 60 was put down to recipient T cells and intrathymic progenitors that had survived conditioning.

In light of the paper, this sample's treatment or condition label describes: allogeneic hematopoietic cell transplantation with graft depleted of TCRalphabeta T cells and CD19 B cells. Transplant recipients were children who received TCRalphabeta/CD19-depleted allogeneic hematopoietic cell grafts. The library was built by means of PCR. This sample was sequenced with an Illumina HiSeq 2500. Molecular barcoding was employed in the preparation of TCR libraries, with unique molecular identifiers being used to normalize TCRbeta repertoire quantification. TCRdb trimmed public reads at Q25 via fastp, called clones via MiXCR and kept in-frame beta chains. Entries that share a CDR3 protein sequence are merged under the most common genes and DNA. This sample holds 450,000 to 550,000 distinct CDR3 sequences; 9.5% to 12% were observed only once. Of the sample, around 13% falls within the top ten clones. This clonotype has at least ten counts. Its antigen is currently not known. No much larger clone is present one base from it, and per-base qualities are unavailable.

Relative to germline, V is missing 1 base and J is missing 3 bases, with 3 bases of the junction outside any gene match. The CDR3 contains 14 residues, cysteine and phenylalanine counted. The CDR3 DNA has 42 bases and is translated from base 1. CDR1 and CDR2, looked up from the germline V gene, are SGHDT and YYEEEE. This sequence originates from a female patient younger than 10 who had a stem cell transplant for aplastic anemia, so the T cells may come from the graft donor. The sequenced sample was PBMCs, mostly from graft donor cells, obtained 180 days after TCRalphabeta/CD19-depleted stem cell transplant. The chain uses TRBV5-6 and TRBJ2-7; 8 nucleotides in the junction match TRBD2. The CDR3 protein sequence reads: CASSLNGGDYEQYF. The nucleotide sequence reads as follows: TGTGCCAGCAGCTTGAACGGGGGGGACTACGAGCAGTACTTC. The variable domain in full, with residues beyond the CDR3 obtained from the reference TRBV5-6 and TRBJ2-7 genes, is DAGVTQSPTHLIKTRGQQVTLRCSPKSGHDTVSWYQQALGQGPQFIFQYYEEEERQRGNFPDRFSGHQFPNYSSELNVNALLLGDSALYLCASSLNGGDYEQYFGPGTRLTVT.